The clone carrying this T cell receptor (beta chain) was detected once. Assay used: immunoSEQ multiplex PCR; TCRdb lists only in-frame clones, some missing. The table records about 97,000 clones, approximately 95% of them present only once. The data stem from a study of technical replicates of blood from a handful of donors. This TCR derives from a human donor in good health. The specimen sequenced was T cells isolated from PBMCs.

The CDR3 coding sequence is TGTGCCAGCAGCTTGGGGACTAGCTCCTACAATGAGCAGTTCTTC. Translated, it gives CASSLGTSSYNEQFF. This chain connects TRBV5-8 to TRBJ2-1, with 7 bases identical to TRBD2. This CDR3 is 15 amino acids long. CDR1 is SGHTS, CDR2 YDEGEE, per germline. Losses at the gene ends were 0 bases for V and 0 bases for J; bases not matched to a gene: 0.